The 24 T cell receptor beta chains below were found in one sample sequenced in a study of blood T cell repertoires in COVID-19. The data were produced by immunoSEQ multiplex PCR, yet TCRdb's version contains in-frame clones alone and is incomplete. The data hold about 230,000 clones, with over 65% observed a single time. The sequenced sample was peripheral blood. The receptors were sampled from a woman in her 70s with active or convalescent COVID-19.

The chain joins TRBV28 to TRBJ2-3; the D is unclear. CDR3 length equals 12 residues. V was trimmed by 7 bases and J by 2 bases, leaving 7 bases between them. Germline lookup yields CDR1 MDHEN and CDR2 SYDVKM. The CDR3: CASTEPTDTQYF. CDR3 sequence (DNA): TGTGCCAGCACGGAGCCCACAGATACGCAGTATTTT.

The rearrangement uses TRBV21-1 and TRBJ2-1; the DNA was not used to check the table's D call, TRBD2. TRBV21-1 is assigned pseudogene status. The length of the CDR3 is 16 residues. As DNA, the CDR3 is TGTGCCAGCTCCAGATGGTTGGGAGGAGATTCCAATGAGCAGTTCTTC. Protein product: CASSRWLGGDSNEQFF.

The chain has TRBV21-1 and TRBJ1-3; TRBD1, the table's D call, lacks a check against the DNA. TRBV21-1 is a pseudogene locus. The CDR3 runs to 18 residues. CDR3 DNA: TGTGCCAGCAAGGACAGGGTTTCGACATTGGCCTCTGGAAACACCATATATTTT. Its protein is CASKDRVSTLASGNTIYF.

J is TRBJ1-1 and V is TRBV2, with D possibly matching TRBD1 (6 bases). Germline V gene lookup returns CDR1 SNHLY and CDR2 FYNNEI. V dropped 7 bases and J dropped 6 bases, with 18 bases sitting between them. This CDR3 comprises 14 residues. This CDR3 reads CASKIIGGLAEAFF. CDR3 DNA: TGTGCCAGCAAGATAATCGGGGGGCTTGCTGAAGCTTTCTTT.

The chain combines TRBV6-1 with TRBJ2-5; D uncertain. The CDR3 is 14 residues long. The V gene lost 1 base and the J gene lost 5 bases, with 11 bases spanning the gap. The germline gives CDR1 MNHNS, CDR2 SASEGT. CDR3 DNA sequence: TGTGCCAGCAGTGAAGGGAGCGTTGGGGAGACCCAGTACTTC. Residues: CASSEGSVGETQYF.

The V gene is TRBV7-8, the J gene TRBJ1-2; D is perhaps TRBD1 (5 bases). Trimming removed 5 bases at V and 2 bases at J, with 18 bases between. Germline V CDR1 and CDR2: SGHVS, FQNEAQ. This CDR3 has 16 amino acids. The CDR3 DNA is TGTGCCAGCAGCCTAGGCCAGGGTTTCTTGAACTATGGCTACACCTTC. Its protein is CASSLGQGFLNYGYTF. Drawing the rest from reference TRBV7-8 and TRBJ1-2, the complete variable domain is GAGVSQSPRYKVAKRGQDVALRCDPISGHVSLFWYQQALGQGPEFLTYFQNEAQLDKSGLPSDRFFAERPEGSVSTLKIQRTQQEDSAVYLCASSLGQGFLNYGYTFGSGTRLTVV.

The genes are TRBV19 and TRBJ1-5; 7 bases are a match to TRBD1. The V and J ends lost 6 bases and 4 bases, in that order; junction bases with no gene match: 6. This CDR3 has 14 amino acids. CDR1 and CDR2 from the germline V gene are LNHDA and SQIVND (reference sequence). The CDR3 reads CASSFDRENQPQHF. The CDR3 DNA is TGTGCCAGTAGCTTCGACAGGGAGAATCAGCCCCAGCATTTT.

CDR3 in DNA: TGTGCTAGTGGCCGCCCCGGGACAGCGAACACCGGGGAGCTGTTTTTT. This translates into CASGRPGTANTGELFF. The rearrangement joins TRBV12-5 to TRBJ2-2; 7 nucleotides match TRBD1. The germline V gene has CDR1 LGHNT and CDR2 FRNRAP. The CDR3 contains 16 residues. Trimming took 6 bases from V and 0 from J; bases not matched to a gene: 7.

There are a few counts of this clone. The gene calls are TRBV12-3 or TRBV12-4 and TRBJ1-1, with TRBD1 as a possible D gene (6 bases). Trimming pared 4 bases from V and 4 bases from J, leaving 10 bases between. The CDR3 consists of 13 residues. DNA of the CDR3: TGTGCCAGCAGTTCACAGGGTGGCACTGAAGCTTTCTTT. Translated, it gives CASSSQGGTEAFF.

The CDR3 DNA is TGTGCCAGCAGCCAGACCCTGGAGGGTGGAAATCAGCCCCAGCATTTT. This codes for CASSQTLEGGNQPQHF. The rearrangement joins TRBV6-6 to TRBJ1-5; D not certain. Trimming removed 6 bases at V and 4 bases at J, with 19 bases between. The germline V gene encodes CDR1 MNHNY and CDR2 SVGAGI (reference sequence). This CDR3 is built from 16 residues.

The chain employs TRBV30 and TRBJ2-3, with 7 bases identical to TRBD2. This CDR3 spans 15 amino acids. Germline CDR1 GTSNPN, CDR2 SVGIG (reference sequence). J gave up 0 bases and V 7 bases, and 10 bases lay outside the gene matches. The DNA of the CDR3 is TGTGCCTCCCACGGACTAGATCAGAGCACAGATACGCAGTATTTT. It is translated as CASHGLDQSTDTQYF.

V is TRBV6-2 or TRBV6-3 and J is TRBJ1-1, with 7 nucleotides matching TRBD1. With 2 bases clipped from V and 0 bases from J, the junction kept 0 bases outside the gene matches. The CDR3 is made up of 14 amino acids. Germline CDR1 is MNHEY and CDR2 is SVGEGT. Here the CDR3 DNA reads TGTGCCAGCAGTTACAGGGGGCTGAACACTGAAGCTTTCTTT. Its translation: CASSYRGLNTEAFF.

The V gene is TRBV19, the J gene TRBJ2-7; unclear D gene. Trimming removed 4 bases at V and 2 bases at J, with 15 bases between. CDR1 and CDR2 (germline): LNHDA, SQIVND (reference sequence). The CDR3 consists of 15 residues. CDR3 in DNA: TGTGCCAGTAGTACCGCATTTGGCCCTGCCTACGAGCAGTACTTC. Its translation is CASSTAFGPAYEQYF.

V is TRBV7-9 and J is TRBJ1-3, with TRBD1 as a possible D gene (5 bases). Germline CDR1 SEHNR, CDR2 FQNEAQ (reference sequence). Trimming cost V 5 bases and J 0 bases, with 8 bases left between them. This CDR3 has 14 residues. CDR3 residues: CASSPGHSGNTIYF. The DNA for the CDR3 is TGTGCCAGCAGCCCAGGACACTCTGGAAACACCATATATTTT.

The chain employs TRBV21-1 and TRBJ1-5. TRBV21-1 is given as a pseudogene. There are 14 residues in the CDR3. The DNA for the CDR3 is TGTGCCAGCAGCAAAGCGCCGGGAAGTCAGCCCCAGCATTTT. It encodes CASSKAPGSQPQHF.

The rearrangement links TRBV5-4 to TRBJ2-1; D not resolved. Trimming removed 4 bases from V and 12 bases from J, with 20 bases in between. Per the germline V gene, CDR1 is SGHNT and CDR2 is YYREEE (reference sequence). This CDR3 region has 14 residues. The CDR3 nucleotides are TGTGCCAGCAGCCCTTCCAGCGCCGGTAGGTCGCAGTTCTTC. Protein sequence: CASSPSSAGRSQFF.

J is TRBJ2-1 and V is TRBV2, with D possibly TRBD1 on 6 matching bases. The germline gives CDR1 SNHLY, CDR2 FYNNEI. V gave up 6 bases and J gave up 8 bases, with 14 bases separating them. The CDR3 length is 13 residues. The CDR3 here is CASRATGFDEQFF. CDR3 nucleotides: TGTGCCAGCAGAGCAACAGGGTTCGATGAGCAGTTCTTC.

This clone was detected only once. The rearrangement uses TRBV29-1 and TRBJ1-1; 7 nucleotides agree with TRBD1. CDR3 length equals 12 residues. Germline-derived CDR1 and CDR2 are SQVTM and ANQGSEA. V was pared by 3 bases and J by 6 bases, with 4 bases of the junction left unmatched. CDR3 sequence reads: CSVERTGPEAFF. The CDR3, as DNA: TGCAGCGTTGAGAGGACAGGACCTGAAGCTTTCTTT.

V usage is TRBV9 and J usage is TRBJ2-1, with 7 bases that match TRBD2. CDR1 and CDR2 from the germline V gene are SGDLS and YYNGEE. The J segment lost 2 bases and the V segment lost 3 bases, leaving 5 bases of the junction unmatched. The CDR3 consists of 15 residues. CDR3 sequence (DNA): TGTGCCAGCAGCGCCTCTAGCGGACCCTACAATGAGCAGTTCTTC. It translates to CASSASSGPYNEQFF.

The rearrangement joins TRBV5-8 to TRBJ1-5; D is unclear. The CDR3 covers 12 residues. V was trimmed by 4 bases and J by 7 bases, leaving 9 bases between them. CDR1 is SGHTS and CDR2 is YDEGEE in the germline V gene. In DNA form, the CDR3 reads TGTGCCAGCAGCCCCGAGGGCCAGCCCCAGCATTTT. Amino acids: CASSPEGQPQHF.

With regard to this clone: Other nucleotide sequences in the sample specify the same CDR3. This rearrangement joins TRBV15 to TRBJ2-5; 10 nucleotides match TRBD1. The CDR3 length is 14 residues. J lost 2 bases, V lost 3 bases, and 0 bases had no gene match. Germline CDR1 is LNHNV and CDR2 is YYDKDF (reference sequence). CDR3 loop: CATSRDRGQETQYF. The CDR3 DNA reads TGTGCCACCAGCAGGGACAGGGGGCAAGAGACCCAGTACTTC.

The rearrangement links TRBV7-9 to TRBJ1-1, with 9 bases lining up with TRBD1. Germline values: CDR1 SEHNR, CDR2 FQNEAQ (reference sequence). The CDR3 spans 16 residues. V lost 1 base, J lost 4 bases, and 7 bases stayed unmatched. The CDR3 sequence: CASSLDPGQGITEAFF. The CDR3 bases are TGTGCCAGCAGCTTAGACCCGGGACAGGGCATCACTGAAGCTTTCTTT.

The chain combines TRBV19 with TRBJ2-3, with D perhaps TRBD2 (6 bases). The V end was cut by 4 bases, the J end by 0 bases, with 23 bases between. The CDR3 loop spans 19 amino acids. Germline values: CDR1 LNHDA, CDR2 SQIVND (reference sequence). The CDR3 loop is CASSRRPGTFPPSTDTQYF. In DNA form, the CDR3 reads TGTGCCAGTAGTAGACGTCCCGGGACTTTTCCCCCTAGCACAGATACGCAGTATTTT.

V usage is TRBV10-1 and J usage is TRBJ2-5, with 12 positions matching TRBD2. Germline CDR1 WNHNN, CDR2 SYGVQD (reference sequence). The CDR3 runs 15 residues. The ends lost 10 bases at V and 1 base at J; junction bases unmatched: 7. The CDR3: CANKLAGGLQETQYF. The CDR3 DNA reads as TGCGCCAACAAGCTAGCGGGAGGGCTCCAAGAGACCCAGTACTTC.